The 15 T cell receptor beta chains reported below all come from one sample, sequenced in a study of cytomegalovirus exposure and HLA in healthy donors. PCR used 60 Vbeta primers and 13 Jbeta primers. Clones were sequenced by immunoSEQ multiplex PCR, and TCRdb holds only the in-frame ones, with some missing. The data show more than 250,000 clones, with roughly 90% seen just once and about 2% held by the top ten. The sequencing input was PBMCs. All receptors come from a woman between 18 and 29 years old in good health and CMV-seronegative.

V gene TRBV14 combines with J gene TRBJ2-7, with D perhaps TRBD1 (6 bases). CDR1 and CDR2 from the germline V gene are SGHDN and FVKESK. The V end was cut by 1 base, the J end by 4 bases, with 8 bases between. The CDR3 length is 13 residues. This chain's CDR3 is CASSQGTVYEQYF. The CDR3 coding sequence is TGTGCCAGCAGCCAAGGGACAGTATACGAGCAGTACTTC.

DNA for the CDR3: TGTGCCAGCAGTGAATCGTTCGGGACAGGGACGTTTGAGCAGTTCTTC. Translating it yields CASSESFGTGTFEQFF. The V and J genes are TRBV2 and TRBJ2-1, with 9 bases fitting TRBD1. Trimming cost V 2 bases and J 9 bases; bases outside gene matches: 11. Germline CDR1 SNHLY, CDR2 FYNNEI. This CDR3 contains 16 residues.

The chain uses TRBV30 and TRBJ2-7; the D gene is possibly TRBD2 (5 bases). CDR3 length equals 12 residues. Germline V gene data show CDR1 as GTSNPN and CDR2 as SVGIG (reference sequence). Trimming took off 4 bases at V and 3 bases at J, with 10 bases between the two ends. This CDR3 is CAWIQSGYEQYF. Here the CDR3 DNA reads TGTGCCTGGATCCAAAGCGGCTACGAGCAGTACTTC.

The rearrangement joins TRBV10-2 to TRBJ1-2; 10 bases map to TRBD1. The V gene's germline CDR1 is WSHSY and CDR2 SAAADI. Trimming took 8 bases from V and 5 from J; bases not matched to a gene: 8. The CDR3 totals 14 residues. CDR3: CASGGQGIAYGYTF. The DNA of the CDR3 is TGCGCCAGCGGGGGACAGGGGATCGCTTATGGCTACACCTTC.

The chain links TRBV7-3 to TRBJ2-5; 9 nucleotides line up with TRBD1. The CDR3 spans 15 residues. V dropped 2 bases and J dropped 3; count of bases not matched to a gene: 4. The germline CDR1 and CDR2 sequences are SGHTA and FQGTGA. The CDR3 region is CASSLGTGREETQYF. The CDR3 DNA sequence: TGTGCCAGCAGCTTAGGGACAGGGCGAGAAGAGACCCAGTACTTC.

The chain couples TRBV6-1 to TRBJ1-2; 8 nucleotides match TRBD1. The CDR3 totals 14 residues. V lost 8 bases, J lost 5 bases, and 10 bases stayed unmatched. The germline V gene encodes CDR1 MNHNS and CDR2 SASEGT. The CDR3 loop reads CASSSTGTGYGYTF. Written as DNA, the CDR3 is TGTGCCAGCTCCTCAACCGGGACAGGATATGGCTACACCTTC.

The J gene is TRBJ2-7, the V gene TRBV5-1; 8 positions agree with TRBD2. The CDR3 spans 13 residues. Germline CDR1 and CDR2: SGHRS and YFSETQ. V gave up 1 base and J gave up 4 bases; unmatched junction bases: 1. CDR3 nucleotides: TGCGCCAGCAGCTTGCGGGGGGGTTACGAGCAGTACTTC. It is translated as CASSLRGGYEQYF.

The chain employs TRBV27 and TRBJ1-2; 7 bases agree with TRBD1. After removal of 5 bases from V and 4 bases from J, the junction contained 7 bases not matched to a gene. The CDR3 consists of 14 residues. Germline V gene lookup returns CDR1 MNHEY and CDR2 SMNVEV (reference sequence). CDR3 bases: TGTGCCAGCAGTAAGGGACAGCTCCCCTATGGCTACACCTTC. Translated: CASSKGQLPYGYTF.

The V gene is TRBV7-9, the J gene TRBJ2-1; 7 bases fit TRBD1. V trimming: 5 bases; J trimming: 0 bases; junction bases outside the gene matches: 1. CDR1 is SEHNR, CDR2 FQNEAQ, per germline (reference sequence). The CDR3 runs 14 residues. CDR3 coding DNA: TGTGCCAGCAGCCCAGGGGGCTCCTACAATGAGCAGTTCTTC. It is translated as CASSPGGSYNEQFF.

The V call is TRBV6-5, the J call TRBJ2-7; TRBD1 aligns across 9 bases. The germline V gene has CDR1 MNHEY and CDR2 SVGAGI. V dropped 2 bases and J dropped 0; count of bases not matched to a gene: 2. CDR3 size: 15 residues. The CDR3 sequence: CASSYDRGASYEQYF. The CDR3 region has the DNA TGTGCCAGCAGTTACGACAGGGGGGCCTCCTACGAGCAGTACTTC.

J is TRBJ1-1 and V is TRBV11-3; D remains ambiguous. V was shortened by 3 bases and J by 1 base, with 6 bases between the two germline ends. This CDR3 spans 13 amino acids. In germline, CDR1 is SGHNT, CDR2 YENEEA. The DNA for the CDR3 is TGTGCCAGCAGCTTCGCGCAGAACACTGAAGCTTTCTTT. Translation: CASSFAQNTEAFF.

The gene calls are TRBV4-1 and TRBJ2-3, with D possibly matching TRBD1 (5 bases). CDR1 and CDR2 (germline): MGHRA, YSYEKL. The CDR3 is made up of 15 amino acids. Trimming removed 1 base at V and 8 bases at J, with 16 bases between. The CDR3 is CASSQVDLGVGTQYF. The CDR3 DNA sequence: TGCGCCAGCAGCCAAGTAGATCTAGGGGTCGGTACGCAGTATTTT.

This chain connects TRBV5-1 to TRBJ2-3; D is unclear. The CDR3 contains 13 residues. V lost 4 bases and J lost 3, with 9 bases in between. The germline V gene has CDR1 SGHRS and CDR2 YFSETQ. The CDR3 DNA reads TGCGCCAGCAGCCCCTTCGTAACAGATACGCAGTATTTT. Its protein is CASSPFVTDTQYF.

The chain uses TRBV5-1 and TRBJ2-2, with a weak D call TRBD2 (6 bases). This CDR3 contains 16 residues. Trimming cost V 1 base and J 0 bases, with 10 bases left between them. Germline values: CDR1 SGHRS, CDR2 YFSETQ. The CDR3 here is CASSLFRETNTGELFF. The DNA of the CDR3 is TGCGCCAGCAGCTTGTTTCGGGAGACGAACACCGGGGAGCTGTTTTTT.

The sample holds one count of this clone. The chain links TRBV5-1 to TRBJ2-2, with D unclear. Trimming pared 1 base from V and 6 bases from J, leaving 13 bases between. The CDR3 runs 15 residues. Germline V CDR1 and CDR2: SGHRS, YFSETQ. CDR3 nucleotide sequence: TGCGCCAGCAGCTTGAATACATTTAATGCCGGGGAGCTGTTTTTT. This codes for CASSLNTFNAGELFF.